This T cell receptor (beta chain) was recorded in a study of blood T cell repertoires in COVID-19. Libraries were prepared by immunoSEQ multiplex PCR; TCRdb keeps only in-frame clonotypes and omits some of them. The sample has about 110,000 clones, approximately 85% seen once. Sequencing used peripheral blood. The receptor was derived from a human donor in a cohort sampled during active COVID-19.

The CDR3 here is CASNPGQLATEAFF. CDR3 DNA: TGTGCCAGCAACCCTGGACAGTTGGCCACTGAAGCTTTCTTT. The rearrangement joins TRBV6-5 to TRBJ1-1; D perhaps matches TRBD1 (6 bases). Per the germline V gene, CDR1 is MNHEY and CDR2 is SVGAGI. The CDR3 covers 14 residues. V was shortened by 7 bases and J by 4 bases, with 16 bases between the two germline ends.